Included here is one T cell receptor beta chain sequence, with context. Its antigen is currently not known. The sample holds no much larger clone one base away, and base qualities are not on file. This sample is drawn from a study of T-cell memory formation after mild COVID-19 (dated by TCRdb to the early 2020s). As for the study more broadly: TCR sequence clusters from the two donors were found to be largely donor specific. In a couple of donors, T-cell clones that expanded and contracted after mild COVID-19 were tracked by sequencing TCRalpha and TCRbeta repertoires over time. Two young, previously healthy adult volunteers made up the cohort, one male and one female.

The listed sequencing device is Illumina NovaSeq 6000. Using 5'RACE with constant-segment primers, TCRalpha and TCRbeta cDNA libraries were constructed, with sample barcodes and unique molecular identifiers added in the process. Trizol reagent was used to extract RNA from every sample. The libraries were amplified in two PCR steps, and the second step added a second sample barcode and Illumina TruSeq adapters. Sequencing of libraries was performed on an Illumina NovaSeq with 2 x 150 bp paired-end reads. The study's own analysis went as follows. Demultiplexing of reads and collapsing into UMI-guided consensus sequences were performed with migec v1.2.7. With mixcr v2.1.11, UMI consensuses were aligned to TRA and TRB V and J templates and assembled into clonotypes. A clonotype was counted as expanded or contracted only if both edgeR and NoisET called the change significant, with noise models trained on biological replicates. For edgeR calls, a false discovery rate-adjusted p below 0.01 and a log2 fold-change threshold of 1 were applied. PCA with hierarchical clustering of max-normalized trajectories of the 1000 most abundant clonotypes was used as exploratory dynamics analysis. Each responding clone was given a CD4 or CD8 phenotype based on the CD4+ and CD8+ repertoires, which had been sequenced separately. TCRdb trimmed public reads at Q25 via fastp, called clones via MiXCR and kept in-frame beta chains. CDR3 protein sequences are deduplicated, and each keeps its most common genes and DNA. TCRdb, rather than the study authors, made the V and J calls. The sample yields around 340,000 distinct CDR3 sequences; about a sixth were counted once. Under 25% of the sample rests with the top ten.

The study at large found these results: Some responding clones were detected in pre-infection memory, suggesting pre-existing cross-reactive memory T cells joined the SARS-CoV-2 response. Whether the second-wave clones peaking on day 37 were SARS-CoV-2 specific was not confirmed. Contracting CD4+ clones were located mainly in the CM and EM memory subsets, whereas CD8+ clones were found to be enriched in EMRA. The study included only a couple of mild cases, and larger cohorts that include severe cases with pre-infection samples were judged to be necessary. Clones contracting from day 15 to 85 had balanced CD4/CD8 phenotypes, while a second wave expanding from day 15 to 37 was biased towards CD4+.

PBMCs were isolated by Ficoll-Paque density gradient centrifugation. Counted from cysteine to phenylalanine, this CDR3 has 16 amino acids. Only the CDR3 DNA stays, 48 bases, in frame from base 1. The junction carries 29 bases between V and J, which are trimmed by 5 bases and 15 bases respectively. From the germline V gene, CDR1 is MNHEY and CDR2 is SVGAGI. This TCR was recovered from a man between 18 and 29 years old who had mild COVID-19 (a few samples of this study predate the infection). The sample titles of this study are shuffled in the database, so cell type and time point are left out; the donor was told from shared clones. This chain is built from TRBV6-5 and TRBJ2-4, with TRBD2 tentatively as D gene (6 bases match). Sequencing was performed on PBMCs or a T cell subset sorted from them (not recorded which). The CDR3 reads as follows: CASSPYPLSTSRRGYF. At the DNA level, the sequence is TGTGCCAGCAGTCCCTACCCTTTATCGACTAGTAGACGGGGGTACTTC.